The present entry profiles one T cell receptor beta chain with its context. V was pared by 4 bases and J by 1 base, with 8 bases of the junction left unmatched. CDR1 and CDR2 (germline): SGHVS, FQNEAQ. The CDR3 is 17 residues long. The record originates from a study of blood T cell repertoires in COVID-19. Study in general: T cells, B-cell-depleted T cells, or PBMCs provided the cDNA or gDNA that served as material.

Produced via immunoSEQ multiplex PCR; TCRdb's table is partial and in-frame only. The table records 150,000 or so clones, over 80% of them present only once. The TCR comes from a woman between 50 and 59 years old with acute or convalescent COVID-19. The sample taken for sequencing was peripheral blood. The rearrangement joins TRBV7-8 to TRBJ1-5; 9 nucleotides align to TRBD1. CDR3 region: CASSSNTGQGSNQPQHF. The CDR3 nucleotides are TGTGCCAGCAGCTCCAACACAGGACAGGGGAGCAATCAGCCCCAGCATTTT.